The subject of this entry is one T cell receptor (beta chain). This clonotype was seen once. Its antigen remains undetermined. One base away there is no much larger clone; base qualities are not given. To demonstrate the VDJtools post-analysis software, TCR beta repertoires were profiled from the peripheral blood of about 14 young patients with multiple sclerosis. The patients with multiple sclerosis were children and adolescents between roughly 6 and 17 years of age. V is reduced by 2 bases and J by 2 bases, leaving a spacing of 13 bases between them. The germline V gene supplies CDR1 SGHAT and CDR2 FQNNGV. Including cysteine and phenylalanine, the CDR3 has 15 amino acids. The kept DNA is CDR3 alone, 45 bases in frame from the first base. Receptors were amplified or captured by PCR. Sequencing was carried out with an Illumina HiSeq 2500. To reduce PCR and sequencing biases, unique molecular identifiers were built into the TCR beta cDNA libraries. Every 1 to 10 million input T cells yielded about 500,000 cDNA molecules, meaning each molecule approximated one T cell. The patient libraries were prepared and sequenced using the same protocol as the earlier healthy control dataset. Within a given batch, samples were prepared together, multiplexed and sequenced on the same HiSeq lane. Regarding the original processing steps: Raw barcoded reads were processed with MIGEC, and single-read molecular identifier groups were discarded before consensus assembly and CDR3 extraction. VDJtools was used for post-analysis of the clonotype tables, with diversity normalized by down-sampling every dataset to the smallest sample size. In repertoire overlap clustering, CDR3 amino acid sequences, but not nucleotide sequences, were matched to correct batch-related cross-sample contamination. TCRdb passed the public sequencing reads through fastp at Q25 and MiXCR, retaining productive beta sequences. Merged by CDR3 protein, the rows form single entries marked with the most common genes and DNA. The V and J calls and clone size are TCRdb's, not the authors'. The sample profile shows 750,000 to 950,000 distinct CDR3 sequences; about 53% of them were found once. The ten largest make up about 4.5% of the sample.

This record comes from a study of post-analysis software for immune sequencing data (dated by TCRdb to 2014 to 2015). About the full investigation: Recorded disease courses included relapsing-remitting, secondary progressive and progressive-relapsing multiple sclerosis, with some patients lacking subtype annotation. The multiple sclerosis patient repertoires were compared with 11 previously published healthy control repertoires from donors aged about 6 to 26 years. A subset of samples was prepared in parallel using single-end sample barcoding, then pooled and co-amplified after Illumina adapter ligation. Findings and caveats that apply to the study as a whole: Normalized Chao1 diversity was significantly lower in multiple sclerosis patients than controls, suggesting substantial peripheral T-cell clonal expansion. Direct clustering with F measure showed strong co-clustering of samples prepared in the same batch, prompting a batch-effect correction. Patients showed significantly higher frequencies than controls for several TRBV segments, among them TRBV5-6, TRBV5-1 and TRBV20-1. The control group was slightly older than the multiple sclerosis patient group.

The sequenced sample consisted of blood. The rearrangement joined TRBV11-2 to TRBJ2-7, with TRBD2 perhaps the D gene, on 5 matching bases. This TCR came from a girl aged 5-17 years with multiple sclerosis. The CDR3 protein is CASSLSASRTYEQYF. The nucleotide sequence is TGTGCCAGCAGCTTATCGGCTAGCCGAACCTACGAGCAGTACTTC.